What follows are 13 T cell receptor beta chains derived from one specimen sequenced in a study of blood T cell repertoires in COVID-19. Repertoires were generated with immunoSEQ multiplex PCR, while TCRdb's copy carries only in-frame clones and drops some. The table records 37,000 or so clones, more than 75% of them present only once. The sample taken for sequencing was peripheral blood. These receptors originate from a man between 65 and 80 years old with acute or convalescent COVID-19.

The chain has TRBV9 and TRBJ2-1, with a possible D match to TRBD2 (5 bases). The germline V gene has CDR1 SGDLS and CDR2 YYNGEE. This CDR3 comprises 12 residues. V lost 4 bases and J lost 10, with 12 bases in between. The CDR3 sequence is CASSPGLDEQFF. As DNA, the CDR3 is TGTGCCAGCAGCCCGGGGTTGGACGAGCAGTTCTTC.

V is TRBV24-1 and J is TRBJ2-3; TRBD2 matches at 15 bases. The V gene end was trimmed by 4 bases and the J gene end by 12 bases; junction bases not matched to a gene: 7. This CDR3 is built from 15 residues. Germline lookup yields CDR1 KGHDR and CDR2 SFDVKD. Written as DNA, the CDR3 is TGTGCCACCAGTGACTCGGGACTAGCGGGGGGCCCCCAGTATTTT. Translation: CATSDSGLAGGPQYF.

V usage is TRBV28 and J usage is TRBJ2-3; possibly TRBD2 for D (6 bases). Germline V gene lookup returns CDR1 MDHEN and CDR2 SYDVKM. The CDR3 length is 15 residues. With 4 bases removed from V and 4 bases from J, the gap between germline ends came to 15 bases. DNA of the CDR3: TGTGCCAGCAGTTCCGACCCGACGGGGGCAGATACGCAGTATTTT. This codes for CASSSDPTGADTQYF.

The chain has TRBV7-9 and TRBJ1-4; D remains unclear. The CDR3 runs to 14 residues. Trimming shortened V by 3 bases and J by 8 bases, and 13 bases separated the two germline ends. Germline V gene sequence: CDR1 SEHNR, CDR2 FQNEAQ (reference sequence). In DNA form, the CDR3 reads TGTGCCAGCAGCTTGGAGGGTCTTTTCGAAAAACTGTTTTTT. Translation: CASSLEGLFEKLFF.

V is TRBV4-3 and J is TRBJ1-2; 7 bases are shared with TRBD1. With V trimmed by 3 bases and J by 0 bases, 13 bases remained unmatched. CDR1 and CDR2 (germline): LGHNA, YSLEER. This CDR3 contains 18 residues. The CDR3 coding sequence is TGCGCCAGCAGCCAGGGGGTGGGACCCCAGGGGGCTAACTATGGCTACACCTTC. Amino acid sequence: CASSQGVGPQGANYGYTF.

The CDR3 sequence is CASSPTHRNTEAFF. In DNA, the CDR3 is TGTGCCAGCAGCCCAACCCACAGGAACACTGAAGCTTTCTTT. This rearrangement joins TRBV5-6 to TRBJ1-1; D unresolved. Trimming took 4 bases from V and 1 from J, leaving 11 bases between them. This CDR3 contains 14 residues. CDR1 and CDR2 from the germline V gene are SGHDT and YYEEEE.

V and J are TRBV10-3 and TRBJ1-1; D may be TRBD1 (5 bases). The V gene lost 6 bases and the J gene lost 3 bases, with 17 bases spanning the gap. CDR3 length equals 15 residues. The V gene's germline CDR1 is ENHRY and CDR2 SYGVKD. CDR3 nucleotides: TGTGCCATCAGGGATCGACAGTGGGGGGACACTGAAGCTTTCTTT. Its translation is CAIRDRQWGDTEAFF.

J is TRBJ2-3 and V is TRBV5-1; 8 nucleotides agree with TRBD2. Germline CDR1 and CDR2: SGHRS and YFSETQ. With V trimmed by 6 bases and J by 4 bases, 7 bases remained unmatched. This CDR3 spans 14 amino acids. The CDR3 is CASTKTAGADTQYF. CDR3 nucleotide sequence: TGCGCCAGCACCAAGACAGCGGGAGCAGATACGCAGTATTTT. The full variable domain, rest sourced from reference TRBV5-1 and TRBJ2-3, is KAGVTQTPRYLIKTRGQQVTLSCSPISGHRSVSWYQQTPGQGLQFLFEYFSETQRNKGNFPGRFSGRQFSNSRSEMNVSTLELGDSALYLCASTKTAGADTQYFGPGTRLTVL.

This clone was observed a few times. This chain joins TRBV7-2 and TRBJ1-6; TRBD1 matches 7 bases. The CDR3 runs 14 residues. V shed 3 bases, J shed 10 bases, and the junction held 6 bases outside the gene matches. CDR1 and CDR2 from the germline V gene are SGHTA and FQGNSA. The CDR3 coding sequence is TGTGCCAGCAGCTTTGACAGGGTCGGATCACCCCTCCACTTT. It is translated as CASSFDRVGSPLHF.

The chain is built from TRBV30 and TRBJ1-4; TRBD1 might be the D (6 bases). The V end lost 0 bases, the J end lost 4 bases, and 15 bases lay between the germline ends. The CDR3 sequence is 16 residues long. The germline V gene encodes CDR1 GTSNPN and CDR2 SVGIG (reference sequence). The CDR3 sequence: CAWSVPRDIFNEKLFF. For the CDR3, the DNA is TGTGCCTGGAGTGTGCCCCGGGACATTTTTAATGAAAAACTGTTTTTT.

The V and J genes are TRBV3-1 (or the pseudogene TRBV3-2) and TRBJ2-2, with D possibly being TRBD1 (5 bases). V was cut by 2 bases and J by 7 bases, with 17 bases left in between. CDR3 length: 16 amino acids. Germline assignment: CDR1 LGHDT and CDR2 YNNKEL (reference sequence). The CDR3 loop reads CASSQSTGPGIGELFF. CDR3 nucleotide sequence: TGTGCCAGCAGCCAAAGCACCGGTCCAGGGATCGGGGAGCTGTTTTTT.

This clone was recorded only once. The CDR3 loop reads CASSVVAGNEQFF. The CDR3 coding sequence is TGTGCCAGCAGCGTAGTAGCCGGGAATGAGCAGTTCTTC. This rearrangement joins TRBV9 to TRBJ2-1; D is undetermined. Trimming removed 0 bases at V and 7 bases at J, with 8 bases between. This CDR3 has 13 amino acids. Germline V lookup: CDR1 SGDLS, CDR2 YYNGEE.

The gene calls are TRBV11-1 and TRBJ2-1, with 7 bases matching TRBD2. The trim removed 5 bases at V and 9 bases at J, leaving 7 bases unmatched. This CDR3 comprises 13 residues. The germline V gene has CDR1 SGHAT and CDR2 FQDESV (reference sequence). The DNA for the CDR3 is TGTGCCAGCAGCCCAAATAGGGAGGGTGAGCAGTTCTTC. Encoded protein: CASSPNREGEQFF.